The T cell receptor beta chain described here comes from a study of cytomegalovirus exposure and HLA in healthy donors. The CDR3 sequence is 14 residues long. Looked up from germline, CDR1 is SGDLS and CDR2 is YYNGEE. The junction had 8 bases not matched to a gene; V was cut back by 4 bases and J by 7 bases. Both 60 Vbeta primers and 13 Jbeta primers went into the PCR. TCRdb's copy holds only in-frame clones and misses some; the assay was immunoSEQ multiplex PCR. Altogether 130,000 to 150,000 clones are present, around 66% being singletons, with the ten largest covering 3%. The receptor was derived from a woman in her twenties or thirties in good health and CMV-seropositive. V is TRBV9 and J is TRBJ1-2; TRBD1 agrees at 9 bases. Sequenced sample: PBMCs. The chain's CDR3 is CASSTRTGVFGYTF. DNA for the CDR3: TGTGCCAGCAGCACTAGGACAGGGGTGTTTGGCTACACCTTC.